This T cell receptor (beta chain) came from a study of T cells in Graves' hyperthyroidism and ophthalmopathy (dated by TCRdb to between 2018 and 2021). A note on the overall study: Peripheral blood samples were taken at the time of initial diagnosis, prior to any treatment. To identify distinguishing TCR V-J signatures, a discovery cohort of around 98 patients was used, comprising 40 to 45 with Graves' ophthalmopathy and around 57 with stable Graves' hyperthyroidism. Prospective prediction of ophthalmopathy was tested in an independent validation cohort of 18 to 20 hyperthyroidism patients and 15 to 17 patients who later progressed to ophthalmopathy. For training and testing, the 100 or so patients in the discovery cohort were randomly divided in a 7:3 ratio. Thyroid tissue and blood T-cell repertoires from about six Graves' hyperthyroidism patients were also compared in the study. Following sampling, methimazole starting at 30 mg daily was given to hyperthyroidism patients, and high-dose intravenous methylprednisolone was given to ophthalmopathy patients. TCR Vbeta CDR3 sequencing of fewer than 150 peripheral blood samples (around 45 ophthalmopathy, approximately 80 hyperthyroidism and around 17 progressor patients) is reported in the paper. Summary of the overall study and its limitations: In validation, progression to ophthalmopathy was predicted by the model with almost 71% sensitivity and roughly 76% specificity, a median of about 6.4 months before onset. Most expanded thyroid clonotypes (frequency above 0.001) were also found in blood, which suggests that blood repertoires may mirror thyroid immune responses. A model built on a 13 V-J signature distinguished ophthalmopathy from stable hyperthyroidism, reaching around 87% sensitivity and around 82% specificity in cross-validation and 80%/75% in testing. Sample size was not statistically predetermined, and blinding of investigators to group allocation was not performed.

Ophthalmopathy patients had moderately to severely active disease, Clinical Activity Score of at least 3, NOSPECS grade of at least 4, and duration under 3 months. Exclusion was applied to patients with uncontrolled infections, other autoimmune diseases, pregnancy or lactation. Diagnoses were based on clinical symptoms, serum thyroxine and TRAb, thyroid ultrasound and orbital computed tomography. PBMCs were separated from roughly 9.3 ml of fresh peripheral blood using Ficoll-Paque density gradient centrifugation. Total RNA was extracted using Trizol reagent, and RNA quality was assessed on an Agilent 2100 Bioanalyzer. V is shortened by 1 base, J by 5 bases, and the region joining them spans 14 bases. CDR3 length: 14 amino acids, cysteine to phenylalanine. Only CDR3 DNA is held: 42 bases, read in frame from base 1. Reading the germline V gene (reference sequence) gives CDR1 DFQATT and CDR2 SNEGSKA.

This clonotype has only a few counts. It has no known antigen specificity. No clone much larger than this one lies a single base away; base qualities are absent. The TCR beta CDR3 regions were amplified from RNA transcripts. The first round of RT-PCR for the TCR CDR3 was performed with the HTBI primer set and the Qiagen OneStep RT-PCR kit. The libraries were constructed in a second round of multiplex PCR and then size-selected and purified. Sequencing of the libraries was done on an Illumina HiSeq2000 using paired-end 100 bp reads. On the authors' methods: Raw data were processed with SOAPnuke, discarding reads with adapters, uncalled bases, mean Phred below 15, or no exact constant-primer or identifier match. COPE v1.2.5 was used to merge the high-quality paired reads, and each unique nucleotide sequence was defined as a clonotype. MiTCR v1.1 was used to align clonotypes to the IMGT TRBV, TRBD and TRBJ reference segments. The analysis was restricted to V-J combinations with a frequency above 0.0001, which together covered 99% to 99.2% of the repertoires. The TCS score was defined as F50 (clonal expansion) divided by E x V (chaos), with BLOSUM62-based TCRdist calculated between CDR3 peptides within each V-J. Welch's t-statistics and random forest reduced approximately 520 V-J features to some 14, which were used in a naive Bayes classifier (R e1071). TCRdb reanalyzed the raw reads on its own, using fastp at Q25 for trimming and MiXCR for clone calling, and kept in-frame beta chains. Rows with a matching CDR3 protein are joined into one entry that keeps the most common DNA and genes. The V and J calls and clone size are TCRdb's, not the authors'. The sample table records roughly 500,000 distinct CDR3 sequences; under 25% of these occur just once. The top ten clonotypes cover around 50% of the sample.

This TCR was sampled from a woman aged 65 to 85 with Graves' ophthalmopathy. The sample was blood. The chain joins TRBV20-1 to TRBJ2-5, with the D segment identity uncertain. This receptor carries the CDR3 CSARVPGLGETQYF. The DNA is as follows: TGCAGTGCTAGAGTCCCCGGGCTTGGGGAGACCCAGTACTTC.